This TCR beta chain comes out of a study of early T cells in non-severe SARS-CoV-2 infection. Study-wide findings and caveats: Private and CD4 specificities were missed by VDJdb matching, which favored anti-spike CD8 responses.

With V trimmed by 6 bases and J by 1 base, 4 bases remained unmatched. Per the germline V gene, CDR1 is SGHAT and CDR2 is FQNNGV. CDR3 length: 16 amino acids. This clonotype has a count of ten or more. The antigen remains unidentified. TCRdb fed the 5' RACE reads into MiXCR, producing one record per CDR3 protein. The table has about 70,000 distinct CDR3 sequences, 11% seen once. This chain connects TRBV11-2 to TRBJ2-6; 9 positions match TRBD1. Sequences were obtained from whole blood. The clonotype was recovered from an adult who was a healthcare worker with PCR-confirmed SARS-CoV-2 infection or an uninfected control (not recorded which). The CDR3 DNA sequence: TGTGCCAGCAGACCGGGACAGGGTTCTGGGGCCAACGTCCTGACTTTC. Translation: CASRPGQGSGANVLTF.